Presented here are 30 T cell receptor beta chains from one specimen sequenced in a study of radiotherapy plus CTLA-4 blockade in lung cancer. This table comes from immunoSEQ multiplex PCR, and its TCRdb copy is limited to in-frame clones, with some not included. The sample holds tens of thousands of clones, about 72% seen once. The material sequenced was peripheral blood, taken from a patient treated with radiotherapy plus ipilimumab. These TCRs come from a human donor with non-small cell lung cancer who had stable disease on radiotherapy plus ipilimumab.

The V call is TRBV6-1, the J call TRBJ1-6; tentatively, D is TRBD1 (5 bases). Between the trimmed V and J ends, which lost 0 bases and 7 bases, there was a span of 13 bases. This CDR3 is 16 amino acids long. Germline values: CDR1 MNHNS, CDR2 SASEGT. This CDR3 is CASSEALGWGNSPLHF. Here the CDR3 DNA reads TGTGCCAGCAGTGAAGCGCTCGGGTGGGGGAATTCACCCCTCCACTTT.

The chain carries TRBV7-3 and TRBJ1-1; tentatively, D is TRBD1 (5 bases). The length of the CDR3 is 15 residues. CDR1 is SGHTA and CDR2 is FQGTGA in the germline V gene. Trimming removed 1 base from V and 2 bases from J, with 11 bases in between. The CDR3, as DNA: TGTGCCAGCAGCTTAAGGGACGACCCCAACACTGAAGCTTTCTTT. Protein sequence: CASSLRDDPNTEAFF.

V and J are TRBV6-6 and TRBJ1-2, with 7 bases lining up with TRBD1. The CDR3 length is 13 residues. Trimming at V came to 0 bases and at J to 5 bases, leaving 0 bases not matched to a gene. CDR1 is MNHNY and CDR2 is SVGAGI in the germline V gene (reference sequence). As DNA, the CDR3 is TGTGCCAGCAGTTACTCGGGACAGTATGGCTACACCTTC. Its translation: CASSYSGQYGYTF.

The chain joins TRBV2 to TRBJ1-2; 7 positions match TRBD1. The germline V gene has CDR1 SNHLY and CDR2 FYNNEI. The ends lost 6 bases at V and 4 bases at J; junction bases unmatched: 5. The CDR3 covers 13 residues. The DNA for the CDR3 is TGTGCCAGCAGGACAGGGTTGGGCTATGGCTACACCTTC. Protein product: CASRTGLGYGYTF.

V usage is TRBV4-3 and J usage is TRBJ2-7, with a tentative D call TRBD2 (6 bases). V was cut by 1 base and J by 1 base, with 14 bases left in between. The germline V gene has CDR1 LGHNA and CDR2 YSLEER. CDR3 length: 16 residues. Here the CDR3 reads CASSQGWGTPSYEQYF. The CDR3 nucleotides read TGCGCCAGCAGCCAAGGGTGGGGGACTCCATCCTACGAGCAGTACTTC.

This chain joins TRBV10-1 and TRBJ1-6; no clear D gene. Germline CDR1 reads WNHNN; CDR2 reads SYGVQD (reference sequence). Trimming removed 3 bases from V and 5 bases from J, with 5 bases in between. The CDR3 runs 13 residues. The CDR3 protein is CASSDAHNSPLHF. The CDR3 DNA reads as TGCGCCAGCAGTGACGCCCATAATTCACCCCTCCACTTT.

The gene calls are TRBV4-3 and TRBJ2-1; 10 nucleotides agree with TRBD1. V was clipped by 6 bases and J by 2 bases; unmatched bases: 4. The germline gives CDR1 LGHNA, CDR2 YSLEER. The CDR3 consists of 15 residues. This CDR3 is CASSPDRGTYNEQFF. The DNA of the CDR3 is TGCGCCAGCAGTCCGGACAGGGGGACCTACAATGAGCAGTTCTTC.

The table lists this clone with a few counts. The gene calls are TRBV5-1 and TRBJ1-3; the D is unclear. The V gene lost 7 bases and the J gene lost 0 bases, with 11 bases spanning the gap. This CDR3 comprises 14 residues. Per germline, CDR1 SGHRS and CDR2 YFSETQ. CDR3 DNA: TGCGCCAGCCGGACCGGTAGCTCTGGAAACACCATATATTTT. Amino acid sequence: CASRTGSSGNTIYF.

The V and J genes are TRBV4-3 and TRBJ1-1, with D hard to call. The length of the CDR3 is 16 residues. V shed 0 bases and J shed 1 base, with 12 bases lying between them. Germline CDR1 LGHNA, CDR2 YSLEER. CDR3 residues: CASSQDLPGQNTEAFF. Written as DNA, the CDR3 is TGCGCCAGCAGCCAAGATCTCCCGGGTCAGAACACTGAAGCTTTCTTT.

J is TRBJ1-5 and V is TRBV18, with D unclear. Germline CDR1 reads KGHSH; CDR2 reads LQKENI. This CDR3 has 14 residues. V was trimmed by 5 bases and J by 5 bases, leaving 13 bases between them. CDR3 amino acids: CASSEDGGYQPQHF. The CDR3 region has the DNA TGTGCCAGCTCAGAGGACGGAGGATATCAGCCCCAGCATTTT.

This chain links TRBV27 with TRBJ2-1; TRBD2 matches 10 bases. The CDR3 covers 18 residues. V shed 4 bases and J 1 base; nucleotides not matched to a gene: 10. Germline V gene data show CDR1 as MNHEY and CDR2 as SMNVEV (reference sequence). The CDR3 sequence is CASSSSSGGGQSYNEQFF. CDR3 coding DNA: TGTGCCAGCAGTTCATCCAGCGGGGGGGGACAATCCTACAATGAGCAGTTCTTC.

The gene calls are TRBV14 and TRBJ2-7; D is possibly TRBD1 (6 bases). Germline V gene lookup returns CDR1 SGHDN and CDR2 FVKESK. This CDR3 contains 13 residues. V was pared by 3 bases and J by 7 bases, with 13 bases between. CDR3 bases: TGTGCCAGCAGCCAGGGGGCGCCTAGGGAGCAGTACGTC. It translates to CASSQGAPREQYV.

The rearrangement links TRBV9 to TRBJ1-1, with a possible D match to TRBD1 (5 bases). The CDR3 contains 15 residues. Germline V gene sequence: CDR1 SGDLS, CDR2 YYNGEE. V was shortened by 7 bases and J by 0 bases, with 16 bases between the two germline ends. The CDR3 loop reads CASGSRQLMNTEAFF. Here the CDR3 DNA reads TGTGCCAGCGGTTCCCGACAGCTCATGAACACTGAAGCTTTCTTT.

This clone was found a few times. CDR3 sequence reads: CASSPGPREGNTIYF. CDR3 DNA sequence: TGCGCCAGCAGCCCTGGTCCCAGGGAGGGGAACACCATATATTTT. This chain joins TRBV5-1 and TRBJ1-3, with a weak D call TRBD1 (5 bases). Germline CDR1 and CDR2: SGHRS and YFSETQ. The CDR3 loop spans 15 amino acids. V was pared by 4 bases and J by 7 bases, with 18 bases between.

This chain connects TRBV6-5 to TRBJ1-1; D is uncertain. Deletions cut 2 bases from V and 7 bases from J, with 8 bases between. The germline gives CDR1 MNHEY, CDR2 SVGAGI. This CDR3 is built from 12 residues. DNA for the CDR3: TGTGCCAGCAGTTACGGAATCAATGAAGCTTTCTTT. Protein product: CASSYGINEAFF.

About this clone itself: The same CDR3 arises from other DNA sequences in this sample as well. CDR3 bases: TGTGCCATTGGACAGGGAAACACTGAAGCTTTCTTT. Its protein is CAIGQGNTEAFF. J is TRBJ1-1 and V is TRBV10-3; TRBD1 agrees at 8 bases. CDR3 length equals 12 residues. Germline CDR1 reads ENHRY; CDR2 reads SYGVKD. Germline trimming cut 9 bases from V and 2 bases from J; bases unmatched to any gene: 2.

This chain's CDR3 is CASSVGRGGNQPQHF. The CDR3 nucleotides are TGTGCCAGCAGCGTAGGGAGGGGAGGCAATCAGCCCCAGCATTTT. The rearrangement joins TRBV9 to TRBJ1-5; D possibly corresponds to TRBD1 (5 bases). The CDR3 length is 15 residues. The V gene's germline CDR1 is SGDLS and CDR2 YYNGEE. The V end was cut by 0 bases, the J end by 2 bases, with 9 bases between.

The chain joins TRBV6-5 to TRBJ2-7; D might be TRBD1 (5 bases). Germline CDR1 MNHEY, CDR2 SVGAGI. This CDR3 spans 14 amino acids. The V gene lost 7 bases and the J gene lost 0 bases, with 13 bases spanning the gap. CDR3 sequence (DNA): TGTGCCAGCAAAATGACAGAACCCTCCTACGAGCAGTACTTC. As protein: CASKMTEPSYEQYF.

This chain connects TRBV4-3 to TRBJ2-1, with D tentatively TRBD1 or TRBD2 (5 bases each). The V end lost 1 base, the J end lost 7 bases, and 14 bases lay between the germline ends. The CDR3 covers 15 residues. Germline-derived CDR1 and CDR2 are LGHNA and YSLEER. The CDR3 DNA reads TGCGCCAGCAGCCAAGTGGGACCAGGGTTTAATGAGCAGTTCTTC. Translated, it gives CASSQVGPGFNEQFF.

The rearrangement uses TRBV19 and TRBJ1-2; D ambiguous. The germline V gene has CDR1 LNHDA and CDR2 SQIVND (reference sequence). Trimming removed 4 bases from V and 1 base from J, with 13 bases in between. This CDR3 is 15 amino acids long. The CDR3 loop is CASSNLTPLNYGYTF. The CDR3 DNA reads as TGTGCCAGTAGTAACCTTACACCCCTTAACTATGGCTACACCTTC.

The genes are TRBV18 and TRBJ2-7, with D possibly being TRBD2 (6 bases). In germline, CDR1 is KGHSH, CDR2 LQKENI. The CDR3 runs 14 residues. With 2 bases removed from V and 0 bases from J, the gap between germline ends came to 8 bases. The CDR3 reads CASSPAGSSYEQYV. DNA for the CDR3: TGTGCCAGCTCACCAGCGGGGAGCTCCTACGAGCAGTACGTC.

This rearrangement joins TRBV5-1 to TRBJ2-5; 9 positions agree with TRBD1. This CDR3 is built from 14 residues. The germline V gene has CDR1 SGHRS and CDR2 YFSETQ. With 3 bases clipped from V and 3 bases from J, the junction kept 3 bases outside the gene matches. The CDR3 reads CASSSGTGKETQYF. CDR3 coding DNA: TGCGCCAGCAGCTCAGGGACAGGGAAAGAGACCCAGTACTTC.

The rearrangement links TRBV7-9 to TRBJ1-2; TRBD1 matches at 8 bases. Germline-derived CDR1 and CDR2 are SEHNR and FQNEAQ (reference sequence). After removal of 6 bases from V and 5 bases from J, the junction contained 11 bases not matched to a gene. This CDR3 comprises 15 residues. CDR3 DNA: TGTGCCAGCAGTCATGCGGACAGGGCGATTTATGGCTACACCTTC. Residues: CASSHADRAIYGYTF.

The chain links TRBV4-3 to TRBJ1-5; the match to TRBD1 covers 8 bases. From germline, CDR1 is LGHNA and CDR2 YSLEER. There are 15 residues in the CDR3. With 2 bases clipped from V and 5 bases from J, the junction kept 5 bases outside the gene matches. The CDR3 sequence is CASSQSPGGDQPQHF. The CDR3 DNA is TGCGCCAGCAGCCAATCTCCAGGGGGCGATCAGCCCCAGCATTTT.

The chain combines TRBV5-5 with TRBJ2-7; TRBD2 might be the D (6 bases). This CDR3 is built from 15 residues. In germline, CDR1 is SGHKS, CDR2 YYEKEE (reference sequence). The V gene lost 3 bases and the J gene lost 6 bases, with 19 bases spanning the gap. In DNA, the CDR3 is TGTGCCAGCAGCTCGCTCGGGCTGGGGAGGTCCGAGCAGTACGTC. Protein: CASSSLGLGRSEQYV.

This clone has just one count. The chain is built from TRBV7-2 and TRBJ2-5; D may be TRBD1 or TRBD2 (5 bases each). This CDR3 spans 16 amino acids. The germline V and J ends were trimmed by 3 bases and 8 bases, with 22 bases remaining between them. Per the germline V gene, CDR1 is SGHTA and CDR2 is FQGNSA. The CDR3 sequence is CASSFRTGATQGTQYF. Written as DNA, the CDR3 is TGTGCCAGCAGCTTCCGAACCGGGGCGACCCAAGGAACCCAGTACTTC. Supplemented by reference TRBV7-2 and TRBJ2-5, the full variable domain reads GAGVSQSPSNKVTEKGKDVELRCDPISGHTALYWYRQSLGQGLEFLIYFQGNSAPDKSGLPSDRFSAERTGGSVSTLTIQRTQQEDSAVYLCASSFRTGATQGTQYFGPGTRLLVL.

The CDR3 is CASSHRGGIQPQHF. The CDR3 DNA follows: TGTGCCAGCTCGCACAGGGGCGGGATTCAGCCCCAGCATTTT. V is TRBV6-5 and J is TRBJ1-5; 7 bases align to TRBD1. V lost 8 bases to trimming and J lost 6 bases; unmatched junction nucleotides: 10. CDR3 length equals 14 residues. Germline V gene data show CDR1 as MNHEY and CDR2 as SVGAGI.

The gene calls are TRBV6-5 and TRBJ2-1; TRBD2 matches 8 bases. Germline-derived CDR1 and CDR2 are MNHEY and SVGAGI. This CDR3 has 15 amino acids. Unmatched junction bases numbered 6, after V lost 5 bases and J lost 3 bases. CDR3 DNA sequence: TGTGCCAGCAGTCCCCGACTAGCGAACTACAATGAGCAGTTCTTC. Protein product: CASSPRLANYNEQFF.

The chain uses TRBV10-3 and TRBJ1-1; 11 bases are a match to TRBD1. The CDR3 is 17 amino acids. Germline-derived CDR1 and CDR2 are ENHRY and SYGVKD. The junction had 7 bases not matched to a gene; V was cut back by 4 bases and J by 0 bases. In DNA, the CDR3 is TGTGCCATCAGTGGAAGGACAGGGGGCCGGATGAACACTGAAGCTTTCTTT. Protein sequence: CAISGRTGGRMNTEAFF.

This clone has only a few counts. This chain joins TRBV6-5 and TRBJ1-1; TRBD1 agrees at 8 bases. The germline gives CDR1 MNHEY, CDR2 SVGAGI. The CDR3 is 15 residues long. V lost 0 bases and J lost 7; bases outside the gene matches: 7. The CDR3 loop reads CASSYSVGTGDEAFF. For the CDR3, the DNA is TGTGCCAGCAGTTACTCTGTGGGGACAGGAGATGAAGCTTTCTTT.